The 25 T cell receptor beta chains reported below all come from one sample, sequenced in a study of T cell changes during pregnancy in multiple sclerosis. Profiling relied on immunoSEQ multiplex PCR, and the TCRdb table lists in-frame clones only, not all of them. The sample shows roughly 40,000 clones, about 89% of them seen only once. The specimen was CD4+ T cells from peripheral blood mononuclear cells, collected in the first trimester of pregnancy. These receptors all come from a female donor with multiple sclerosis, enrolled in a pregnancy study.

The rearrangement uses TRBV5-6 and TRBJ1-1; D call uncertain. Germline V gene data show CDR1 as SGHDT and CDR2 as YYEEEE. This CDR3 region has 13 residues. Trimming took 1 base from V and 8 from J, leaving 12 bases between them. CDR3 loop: CASSLSSITEAFF. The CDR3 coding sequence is TGTGCCAGCAGCTTGAGTTCTATCACCGAAGCTTTCTTT.

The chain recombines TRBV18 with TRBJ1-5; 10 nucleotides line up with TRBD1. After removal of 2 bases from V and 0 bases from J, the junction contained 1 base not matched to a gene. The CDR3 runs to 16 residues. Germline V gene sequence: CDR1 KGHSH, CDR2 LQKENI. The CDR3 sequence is CASSPGTGVSNQPQHF. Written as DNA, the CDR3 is TGTGCCAGCTCACCAGGGACAGGGGTTAGCAATCAGCCCCAGCATTTT.

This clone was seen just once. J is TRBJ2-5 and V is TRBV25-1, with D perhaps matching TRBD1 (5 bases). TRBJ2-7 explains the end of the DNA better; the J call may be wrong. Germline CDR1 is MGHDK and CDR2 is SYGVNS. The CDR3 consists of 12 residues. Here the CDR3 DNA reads TGTGCCAGCTCCCCTCAGGGCTACGAGCAGTACTTC. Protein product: CASSPQGYEQYF.

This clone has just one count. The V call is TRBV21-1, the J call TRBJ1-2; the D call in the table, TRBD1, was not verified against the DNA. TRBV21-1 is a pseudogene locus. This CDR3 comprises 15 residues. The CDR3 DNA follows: TGTGCCAGCACTCCTAGGGACAGGGCCTGGGATGGCTACACCTTC. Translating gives CASTPRDRAWDGYTF.

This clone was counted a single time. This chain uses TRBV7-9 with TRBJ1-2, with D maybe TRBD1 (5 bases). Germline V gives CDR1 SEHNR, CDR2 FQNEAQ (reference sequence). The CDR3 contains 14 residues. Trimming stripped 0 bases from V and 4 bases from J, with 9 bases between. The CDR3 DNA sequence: TGTGCCAGCAGCTTAGCGCGGGGGTCCTATGGCTACACCTTC. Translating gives CASSLARGSYGYTF.

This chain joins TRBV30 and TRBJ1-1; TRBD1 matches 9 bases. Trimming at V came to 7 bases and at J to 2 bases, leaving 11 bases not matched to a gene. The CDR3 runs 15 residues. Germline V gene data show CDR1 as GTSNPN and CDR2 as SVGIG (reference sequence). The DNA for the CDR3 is TGTGCCTACAACAGACAGGGGGGACCTAACACTGAAGCTTTCTTT. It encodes CAYNRQGGPNTEAFF.

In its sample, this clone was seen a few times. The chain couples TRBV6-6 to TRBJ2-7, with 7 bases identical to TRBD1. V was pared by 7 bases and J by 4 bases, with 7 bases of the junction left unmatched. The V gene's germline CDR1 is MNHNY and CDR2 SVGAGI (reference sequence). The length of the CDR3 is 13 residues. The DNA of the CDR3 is TGTGCCAGCAAGCAGGGGGATAGATACGAGCAGTACTTC. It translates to CASKQGDRYEQYF.

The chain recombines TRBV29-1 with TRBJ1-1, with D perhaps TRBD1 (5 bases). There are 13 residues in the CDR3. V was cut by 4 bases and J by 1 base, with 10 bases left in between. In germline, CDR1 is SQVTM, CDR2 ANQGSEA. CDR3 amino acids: CSVGRGGNTEAFF. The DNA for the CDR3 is TGCAGCGTTGGGCGGGGGGGGAACACTGAAGCTTTCTTT.

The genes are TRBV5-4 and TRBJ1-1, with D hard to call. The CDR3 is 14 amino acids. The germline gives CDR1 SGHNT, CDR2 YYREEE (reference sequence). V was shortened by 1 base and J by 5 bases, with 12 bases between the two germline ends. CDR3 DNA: TGTGCCAGCAGCTTGTCGGGGAGAGGGACTGAAGCTTTCTTT. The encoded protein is CASSLSGRGTEAFF.

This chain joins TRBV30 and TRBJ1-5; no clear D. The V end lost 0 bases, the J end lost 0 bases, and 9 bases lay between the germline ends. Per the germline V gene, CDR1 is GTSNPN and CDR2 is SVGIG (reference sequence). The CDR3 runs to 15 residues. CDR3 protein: CAWSVQAVSNQPQHF. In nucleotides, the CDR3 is TGTGCCTGGAGTGTGCAGGCAGTTAGCAATCAGCCCCAGCATTTT.

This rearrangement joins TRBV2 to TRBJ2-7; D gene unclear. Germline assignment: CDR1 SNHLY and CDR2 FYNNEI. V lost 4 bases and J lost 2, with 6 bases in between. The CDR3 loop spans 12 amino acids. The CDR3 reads CASSGTTYEQYF. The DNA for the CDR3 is TGTGCCAGCAGTGGAACTACCTACGAGCAGTACTTC.

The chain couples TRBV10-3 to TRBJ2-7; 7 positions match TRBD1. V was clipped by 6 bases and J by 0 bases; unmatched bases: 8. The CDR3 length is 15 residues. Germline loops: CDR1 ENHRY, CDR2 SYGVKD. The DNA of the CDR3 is TGTGCCATCAGCTCTGACAGGGCTGTCTCCTACGAGCAGTACTTC. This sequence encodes CAISSDRAVSYEQYF.

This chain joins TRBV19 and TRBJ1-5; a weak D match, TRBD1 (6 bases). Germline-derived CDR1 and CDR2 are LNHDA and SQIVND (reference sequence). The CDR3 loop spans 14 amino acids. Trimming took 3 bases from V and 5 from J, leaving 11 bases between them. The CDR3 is CASSIGQPYQPQHF. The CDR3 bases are TGTGCCAGTAGTATCGGACAGCCTTATCAGCCCCAGCATTTT.

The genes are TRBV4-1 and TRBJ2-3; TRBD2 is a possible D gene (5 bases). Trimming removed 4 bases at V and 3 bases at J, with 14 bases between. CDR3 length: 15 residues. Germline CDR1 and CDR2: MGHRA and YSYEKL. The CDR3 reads CASSRQEEGTDTQYF. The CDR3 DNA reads TGCGCCAGCAGCCGGCAGGAAGAGGGAACAGATACGCAGTATTTT.

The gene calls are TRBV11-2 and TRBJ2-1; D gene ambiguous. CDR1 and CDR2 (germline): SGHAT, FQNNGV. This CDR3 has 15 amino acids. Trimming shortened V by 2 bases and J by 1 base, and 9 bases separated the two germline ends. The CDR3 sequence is CASSLLRNSYNEQFF. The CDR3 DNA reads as TGTGCCAGCAGCTTACTGAGGAATTCCTACAATGAGCAGTTCTTC.

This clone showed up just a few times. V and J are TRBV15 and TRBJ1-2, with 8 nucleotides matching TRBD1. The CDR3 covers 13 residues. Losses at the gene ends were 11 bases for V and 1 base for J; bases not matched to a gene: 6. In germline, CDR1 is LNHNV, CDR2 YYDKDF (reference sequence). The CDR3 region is CAASGQVNYGYTF. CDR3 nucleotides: TGTGCCGCTTCGGGACAGGTTAACTATGGCTACACCTTC.

CDR3 loop: CATPREQYF. The CDR3 DNA follows: TGTGCCACCCCCCGCGAGCAGTACTTC. This rearrangement joins TRBV27 to TRBJ2-7; D call uncertain. The V end lost 10 bases, the J end lost 6 bases, and 7 bases lay between the germline ends. The CDR3 consists of 9 residues. Germline V lookup: CDR1 MNHEY, CDR2 SMNVEV (reference sequence).

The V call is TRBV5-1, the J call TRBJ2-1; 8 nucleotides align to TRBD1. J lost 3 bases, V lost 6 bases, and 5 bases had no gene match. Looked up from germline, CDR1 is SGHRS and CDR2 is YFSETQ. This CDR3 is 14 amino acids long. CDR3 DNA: TGCGCCAGCATATCCGGGACAGGCTACAATGAGCAGTTCTTC. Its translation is CASISGTGYNEQFF.

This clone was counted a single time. This chain's CDR3 is CASSQDSLRGAVHGYTF. In nucleotides, the CDR3 is TGTGCCAGCAGCCAAGATAGCTTGCGGGGCGCTGTGCATGGCTACACCTTC. The chain uses TRBV4-2 and TRBJ1-2; TRBD1 is a possible D gene (5 bases). From germline, CDR1 is LGHNA and CDR2 YNFKEQ. The CDR3 contains 17 residues. Trimming cost V 0 bases and J 6 bases, with 20 bases left between them.

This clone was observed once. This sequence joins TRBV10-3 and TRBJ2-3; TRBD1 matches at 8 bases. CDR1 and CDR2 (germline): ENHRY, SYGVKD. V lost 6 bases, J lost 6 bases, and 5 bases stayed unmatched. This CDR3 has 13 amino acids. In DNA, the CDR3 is TGTGCCATCAGCAGGGGGCTGACGGATACGCAGTATTTT. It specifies CAISRGLTDTQYF.

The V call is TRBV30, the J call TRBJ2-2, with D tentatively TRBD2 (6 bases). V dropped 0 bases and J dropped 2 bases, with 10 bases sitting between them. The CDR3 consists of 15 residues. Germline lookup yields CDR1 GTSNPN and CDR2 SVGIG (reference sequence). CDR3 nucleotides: TGTGCCTGGAGTGTAACCGGGAGTAACACCGGGGAGCTGTTTTTT. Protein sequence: CAWSVTGSNTGELFF.

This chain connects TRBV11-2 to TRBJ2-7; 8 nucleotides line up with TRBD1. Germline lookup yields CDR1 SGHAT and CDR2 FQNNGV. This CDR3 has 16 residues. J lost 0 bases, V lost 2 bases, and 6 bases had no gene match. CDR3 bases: TGTGCCAGCAGCTTACCCGGACAGGGAAGCTCCTACGAGCAGTACTTC. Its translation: CASSLPGQGSSYEQYF.

CDR3 loop: CASRDRGGRGPEAFF. DNA for the CDR3: TGTGCCAGCAGGGACCGGGGAGGGCGGGGACCTGAAGCTTTCTTT. The chain combines TRBV2 with TRBJ1-1; D perhaps matches TRBD1 (5 bases). In germline, CDR1 is SNHLY, CDR2 FYNNEI. CDR3 size: 15 residues. The ends were cut back, 6 bases at V and 6 bases at J, with 20 bases in the middle.

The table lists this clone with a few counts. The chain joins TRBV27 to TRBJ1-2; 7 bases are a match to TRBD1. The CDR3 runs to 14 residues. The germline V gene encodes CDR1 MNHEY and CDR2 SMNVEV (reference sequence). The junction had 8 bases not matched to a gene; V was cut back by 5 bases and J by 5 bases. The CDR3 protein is CASSRGTALYGYTF. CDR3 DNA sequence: TGTGCCAGCAGTCGCGGGACAGCCCTTTATGGCTACACCTTC.

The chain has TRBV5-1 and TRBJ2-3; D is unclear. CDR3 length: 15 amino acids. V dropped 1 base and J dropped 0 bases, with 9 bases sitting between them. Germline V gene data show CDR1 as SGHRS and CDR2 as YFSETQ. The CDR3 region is CASSLQAGSTDTQYF. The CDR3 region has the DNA TGCGCCAGCAGCTTGCAGGCAGGAAGCACAGATACGCAGTATTTT. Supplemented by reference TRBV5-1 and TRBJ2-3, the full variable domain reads KAGVTQTPRYLIKTRGQQVTLSCSPISGHRSVSWYQQTPGQGLQFLFEYFSETQRNKGNFPGRFSGRQFSNSRSEMNVSTLELGDSALYLCASSLQAGSTDTQYFGPGTRLTVL.